Listed here are 30 T cell receptor beta chains from one sample, sequenced in a study of cytomegalovirus exposure and HLA in healthy donors. PCR primers comprised 60 Vbeta and 13 Jbeta primers. Assay: immunoSEQ multiplex PCR; the TCRdb copy retains only in-frame clones and omits some. The top ten hold around 8.6% of the sample, which has around 250,000 clones, approximately 82% seen once. Sequenced material: PBMCs. All receptors come from a woman aged 55-70 years in good health and CMV-seropositive.

V and J are TRBV28 and TRBJ2-1; the match to TRBD2 covers 7 bases. J lost 9 bases, V lost 7 bases, and 15 bases had no gene match. The CDR3 sequence is 15 residues long. Germline V lookup: CDR1 MDHEN, CDR2 SYDVKM. The CDR3 DNA reads TGTGCCAGCACCTGGACTAGTACCCCTGGGGCTGAGCAGTTCTTC. Translating gives CASTWTSTPGAEQFF.

In this sample, this clone turned up a few times. The chain links TRBV7-8 to TRBJ2-7; 7 bases are a match to TRBD2. The CDR3 is made up of 16 amino acids. J was trimmed by 1 base and V by 1 base; bases with no gene match: 7. Germline CDR1 is SGHVS and CDR2 is FQNEAQ. CDR3 amino acids: CASSLGEASGSYEQYF. CDR3 nucleotide sequence: TGTGCCAGCAGCTTAGGGGAGGCTAGCGGTTCCTACGAGCAGTACTTC.

Here the CDR3 DNA reads TGTGCCAGCAGTTTTCGCGGGGCTAGCTCCTACAATGAGCAGTTCTTC. Translated, it gives CASSFRGASSYNEQFF. The chain joins TRBV6-5 to TRBJ2-1; possibly TRBD2 for D (6 bases). Trimming removed 4 bases from V and 0 bases from J, with 13 bases in between. This CDR3 contains 16 residues. Germline values: CDR1 MNHEY, CDR2 SVGAGI.

The chain recombines TRBV7-2 with TRBJ1-5, with D possibly matching TRBD1 (6 bases). This CDR3 is 15 amino acids long. Germline V CDR1 and CDR2: SGHTA, FQGNSA. Trimming took 5 bases from V and 1 from J, leaving 12 bases between them. CDR3 in DNA: TGTGCCAGCAGCCCCTGGACAGCAAGCAATCAGCCCCAGCATTTT. Amino acids: CASSPWTASNQPQHF.

For the CDR3, the DNA is TGTGCCAGTAACGAGCTAGGTAGCGGGAGTGAGACGCAGTATTTT. It codes for CASNELGSGSETQYF. This sequence joins TRBV19 and TRBJ2-3; 9 bases match TRBD2. The V and J ends lost 7 bases and 9 bases, in that order; junction bases with no gene match: 14. There are 15 residues in the CDR3. Germline V CDR1 and CDR2: LNHDA, SQIVND (reference sequence).

The chain carries TRBV6-6 and TRBJ1-2; D not certain. The V gene lost 4 bases and the J gene lost 4 bases, with 10 bases spanning the gap. CDR3 length equals 13 residues. Germline CDR1 is MNHNY and CDR2 is SVGAGI (reference sequence). The DNA for the CDR3 is TGTGCCAGCAGTTTACTGTCGGGCTATGGCTACACCTTC. Translation: CASSLLSGYGYTF.

The chain employs TRBV29-1 and TRBJ2-5; 8 bases agree with TRBD1. V dropped 5 bases and J dropped 5; count of bases not matched to a gene: 10. This CDR3 comprises 14 residues. Germline V gene data show CDR1 as SQVTM and CDR2 as ANQGSEA. The CDR3 DNA sequence: TGCAGCGTTAGGGCAGGGGGCGCGACGGAGACCCAGTACTTC. Its translation: CSVRAGGATETQYF.

The chain carries TRBV5-4 and TRBJ1-1; 10 bases match TRBD1. After removal of 4 bases from V and 4 bases from J, the junction contained 7 bases not matched to a gene. The length of the CDR3 is 15 residues. Germline V gives CDR1 SGHNT, CDR2 YYREEE (reference sequence). The CDR3 nucleotides read TGTGCCAGCAGCGGAACTGGACAGGGGGGCACTGAAGCTTTCTTT. This sequence encodes CASSGTGQGGTEAFF.

In this sample, this clone turned up once. The rearrangement links TRBV5-4 to TRBJ2-5, with 8 bases aligning to TRBD1. The CDR3 loop spans 15 amino acids. V gave up 1 base and J gave up 0 bases; unmatched junction bases: 2. Germline lookup yields CDR1 SGHNT and CDR2 YYREEE (reference sequence). This CDR3 is CASSLSGGHQETQYF. For the CDR3, the DNA is TGTGCCAGCAGCTTGTCAGGGGGCCACCAAGAGACCCAGTACTTC.

Concerning this clone itself: The junction does not match germline at one end; this may be a read error. For the CDR3, the DNA is TGTGCCAGCAGCCCTCCTACTAGCGGGAGGCCGTCGATCTTC. Its protein is CASSPPTSGRPSIF. The rearrangement links TRBV28 to TRBJ2-1, with 12 bases matching TRBD2. CDR1 is MDHEN, CDR2 SYDVKM, per germline. This CDR3 is built from 14 residues.

This chain uses TRBV9 with TRBJ2-7, with TRBD1 identical over 7 bases. CDR1 and CDR2 (germline): SGDLS, YYNGEE. The CDR3 totals 14 residues. V was clipped by 4 bases and J by 0 bases; unmatched bases: 4. The chain's CDR3 is CASSSDRASYEQYF. CDR3 nucleotides: TGTGCCAGCAGCTCCGACAGGGCCTCCTACGAGCAGTACTTC.

The V gene is TRBV5-1, the J gene TRBJ1-1; a possible D gene is TRBD1 (6 bases). The CDR3 is 15 amino acids. V was clipped by 0 bases and J by 6 bases, with 15 bases between them. CDR1 is SGHRS, CDR2 YFSETQ, per germline. The CDR3 region has the DNA TGCGCCAGCAGCTTGGTTGGGGGCGCCGGGGCTGAAGCTTTCTTT. Its translation is CASSLVGGAGAEAFF.

The V gene is TRBV19, the J gene TRBJ2-1, with a tentative D call TRBD2 (6 bases). The germline gives CDR1 LNHDA, CDR2 SQIVND (reference sequence). Trimming removed 5 bases from V and 4 bases from J, with 21 bases in between. This CDR3 has 17 amino acids. In DNA form, the CDR3 reads TGTGCCAGTAGTGCATACGGTCTAGCGTCAGGTTACAATGAGCAGTTCTTC. Amino acids: CASSAYGLASGYNEQFF.

The chain couples TRBV9 to TRBJ1-2; D gene unclear. Trimming shortened V by 2 bases and J by 1 base, and 6 bases separated the two germline ends. This CDR3 has 13 amino acids. Germline CDR1 is SGDLS and CDR2 is YYNGEE. In DNA, the CDR3 is TGTGCCAGCAGCGTCAGCGATAACTATGGCTACACCTTC. Its protein product is CASSVSDNYGYTF.

The V call is TRBV5-6, the J call TRBJ2-5; 12 nucleotides align to TRBD2. The J segment lost 5 bases and the V segment lost 0 bases, leaving 11 bases of the junction unmatched. The CDR3 totals 18 residues. Germline CDR1 reads SGHDT; CDR2 reads YYEEEE. This CDR3 is CASSLGLAGVEGEETQYF. The CDR3 nucleotides are TGTGCCAGCAGCTTGGGACTAGCGGGAGTTGAGGGGGAGGAGACCCAGTACTTC.

This chain joins TRBV19 and TRBJ1-3; D call uncertain. Germline-derived CDR1 and CDR2 are LNHDA and SQIVND (reference sequence). The V end lost 4 bases, the J end lost 5 bases, and 9 bases lay between the germline ends. The CDR3 runs 13 residues. The DNA of the CDR3 is TGTGCCAGTAGTACCGAGGAGAGAAACACCATATATTTT. It is translated as CASSTEERNTIYF. Supplemented by reference TRBV19 and TRBJ1-3, the full variable domain reads DGGITQSPKYLFRKEGQNVTLSCEQNLNHDAMYWYRQDPGQGLRLIYYSQIVNDFQKGDIAEGYSVSREKKESFPLTVTSAQKNPTAFYLCASSTEERNTIYFGEGSWLTVV.

The V call is TRBV29-1, the J call TRBJ1-2; maybe TRBD1 (5 bases). Germline values: CDR1 SQVTM, CDR2 ANQGSEA. This CDR3 spans 17 amino acids. V shed 6 bases and J shed 0 bases, with 23 bases lying between them. This chain's CDR3 is CSVTGGVRRGANYGYTF. DNA for the CDR3: TGCAGCGTCACGGGGGGTGTGAGGAGGGGAGCTAACTATGGCTACACCTTC.

V usage is TRBV19 and J usage is TRBJ1-2; no firm D call. In germline, CDR1 is LNHDA, CDR2 SQIVND (reference sequence). CDR3 length equals 12 residues. Trimming cost V 5 bases and J 1 base, with 5 bases left between them. CDR3 amino acids: CASSSVNYGYTF. The CDR3 DNA follows: TGTGCCAGTAGTTCCGTTAACTATGGCTACACCTTC. Full variable domain (remainder filled in from reference TRBV19 and TRBJ1-2): DGGITQSPKYLFRKEGQNVTLSCEQNLNHDAMYWYRQDPGQGLRLIYYSQIVNDFQKGDIAEGYSVSREKKESFPLTVTSAQKNPTAFYLCASSSVNYGYTFGSGTRLTVV.

This rearrangement joins TRBV5-4 to TRBJ1-1; the match to TRBD1 covers 9 bases. This CDR3 spans 12 amino acids. V was pared by 5 bases and J by 4 bases, with 0 bases of the junction left unmatched. From germline, CDR1 is SGHNT and CDR2 YYREEE (reference sequence). The CDR3 region has the DNA TGTGCCAGCAGGGGACAGGGCACTGAAGCTTTCTTT. This sequence encodes CASRGQGTEAFF.

The gene calls are TRBV11-2 and TRBJ2-7; D gene unclear. This CDR3 spans 12 amino acids. Germline V gene lookup returns CDR1 SGHAT and CDR2 FQNNGV. The V gene lost 2 bases and the J gene lost 3 bases, with 5 bases spanning the gap. The CDR3 nucleotides are TGTGCCAGCAGCTTAACTCTCTACGAGCAGTACTTC. Amino acid sequence: CASSLTLYEQYF.

This chain uses TRBV5-1 with TRBJ2-3, with 7 nucleotides matching TRBD2. Germline CDR1 and CDR2: SGHRS and YFSETQ. The CDR3 sequence is 15 residues long. Trimming cost V 0 bases and J 3 bases; bases outside gene matches: 4. The CDR3 reads CASSLVGSGTDTQYF. In DNA form, the CDR3 reads TGCGCCAGCAGCTTGGTGGGTAGCGGGACAGATACGCAGTATTTT.

This clone has a handful of counts. This chain connects TRBV5-4 to TRBJ2-7; D is ambiguous. The CDR3 contains 12 residues. CDR1 SGHNT and CDR2 YYREEE come from the germline V gene (reference sequence). Between the trimmed V and J ends, which lost 4 bases and 3 bases, there was a span of 8 bases. The CDR3 DNA is TGTGCCAGCAGCACAGACGGCTACGAGCAGTACTTC. Translated: CASSTDGYEQYF.

The CDR3 DNA is TGTGCCAGCAATGTTGACAGAGACACAGATACGCAGTATTTT. This gives the protein CASNVDRDTDTQYF. This chain uses TRBV2 with TRBJ2-3, with D perhaps matching TRBD1 (5 bases). V was clipped by 7 bases and J by 2 bases, with 13 bases between them. CDR1 and CDR2 from the germline V gene are SNHLY and FYNNEI. This CDR3 is built from 14 residues.

This clone came up once. The J gene is TRBJ1-5, the V gene TRBV28, with D tentatively TRBD1 (6 bases). The CDR3 is 18 amino acids. Trimming shortened V by 6 bases and J by 2 bases, and 23 bases separated the two germline ends. Germline CDR1 and CDR2: MDHEN and SYDVKM. The DNA of the CDR3 is TGTGCCAGCAGCAACCTCCCTGACGGAGGGGGGGGCAATCAGCCCCAGCATTTT. It specifies CASSNLPDGGGGNQPQHF.

The chain is built from TRBV27 and TRBJ1-5; maybe TRBD1 (6 bases). The CDR3 contains 14 residues. Germline V lookup: CDR1 MNHEY, CDR2 SMNVEV (reference sequence). Trimming cost V 5 bases and J 6 bases, with 14 bases left between them. The CDR3 DNA reads as TGTGCCAGCAGTACCCTTCGAGGGGGTCAGCCCCAGCATTTT. Its protein product is CASSTLRGGQPQHF.

V gene TRBV10-2 combines with J gene TRBJ2-7; 9 bases match TRBD1. With V trimmed by 4 bases and J by 3 bases, 7 bases remained unmatched. The CDR3 runs 15 residues. CDR1 is WSHSY and CDR2 is SAAADI in the germline V gene. CDR3 loop: CASSVHPGQGYEQYF. As DNA, the CDR3 is TGCGCCAGCAGTGTACATCCGGGACAGGGCTACGAGCAGTACTTC.

This chain joins TRBV19 and TRBJ2-5; 10 bases line up with TRBD2. This CDR3 is built from 13 residues. V was pared by 7 bases and J by 5 bases, with 4 bases of the junction left unmatched. Per the germline V gene, CDR1 is LNHDA and CDR2 is SQIVND (reference sequence). DNA for the CDR3: TGTGCCAGTAACAGCGGGAGGGAGGAGACCCAGTACTTC. Amino acid sequence: CASNSGREETQYF. The complete variable domain, with remaining parts taken from reference TRBV19 and TRBJ2-5, reads DGGITQSPKYLFRKEGQNVTLSCEQNLNHDAMYWYRQDPGQGLRLIYYSQIVNDFQKGDIAEGYSVSREKKESFPLTVTSAQKNPTAFYLCASNSGREETQYFGPGTRLLVL.

This chain connects TRBV18 to TRBJ2-2; 7 bases are shared with TRBD1. The junction had 5 bases not matched to a gene; V was cut back by 1 base and J by 9 bases. The germline CDR1 and CDR2 sequences are KGHSH and LQKENI. The CDR3 length is 14 residues. CDR3: CASSPRQGRWELFF. In DNA form, the CDR3 reads TGTGCCAGCTCACCACGACAGGGCCGGTGGGAGCTGTTTTTT.

This clone was recorded a few times. CDR3 DNA sequence: TGTGCCAGCAGCCGACGGGACAGGGGGCTCGAAAAACTGTTTTTT. Encoded protein: CASSRRDRGLEKLFF. The V and J genes are TRBV11-2 and TRBJ1-4; 12 nucleotides match TRBD1. The CDR3 has 15 amino acids. Trimming removed 5 bases from V and 8 bases from J; junction bases left unmatched: 6. Germline V gene sequence: CDR1 SGHAT, CDR2 FQNNGV.

The chain employs TRBV10-2 and TRBJ2-7, with D perhaps matching TRBD2 (5 bases). In germline, CDR1 is WSHSY, CDR2 SAAADI. Trimming took off 1 base at V and 4 bases at J, with 5 bases between the two ends. The CDR3 is made up of 12 amino acids. The CDR3 DNA reads TGCGCCAGCAGTGAGTGGAGGTACGAGCAGTACTTC. It encodes CASSEWRYEQYF.